Listed below are T cell receptor beta chains from one sample, sequenced in a study of Graves' ophthalmopathy and Graves' hyperthyroidism. TCRdb re-called the multiplex PCR reads with MiXCR, one entry per CDR3 protein. Among roughly 410,000 distinct CDR3 sequences listed, approximately 15% were seen once. Sequenced: peripheral blood. The receptors stem from a woman under 30 with stable Graves' hyperthyroidism. The CDR3 runs from the conserved cysteine through the conserved F or W. Each record gives: clone size, D gene, V gene, J gene, CDR3 length, CDR3 protein, CDR3 DNA. A D gene is named only where the DNA matches it firmly. Size is omitted from some rows. Given values are once, few, many or a class for expanded clones.

size: many; D: .; V: TRBV5-1; J: TRBJ2-7; length: 15; CDR3: CASSQKFRGRNEQYF; DNA: TGCGCCAGCAGCCAGAAGTTCAGGGGCAGGAACGAGCAGTACTTC
size: many; D: .; V: TRBV12-3/TRBV12-4; J: TRBJ2-5; length: 16; CDR3: CASSMSGTQIRETQYF; DNA: TGTGCCAGCAGTATGTCCGGGACCCAAATCAGGGAGACCCAGTACTTC
size: .; D: .; V: TRBV28; J: TRBJ1-2; length: 16; CDR3: CASSVGGAAADYGYTF; DNA: TGTGCCAGCAGTGTCGGGGGGGCCGCCGCTGACTATGGCTACACCTTC
size: many; D: .; V: TRBV12-3/TRBV12-4; J: TRBJ1-2; length: 12; CDR3: CASSLKGDGYTF; DNA: TGTGCCAGCAGTTTAAAGGGGGATGGCTACACCTTC
size: many; D: .; V: TRBV7-2; J: TRBJ2-5; length: 13; CDR3: CASSLTLQETQYF; DNA: TGTGCCAGCAGCTTAACACTCCAAGAGACCCAGTACTTC
size: few; D: TRBD1; V: TRBV5-1; J: TRBJ1-5; length: 11; CDR3: CASSPDRAQHF; DNA: TGCGCCAGCAGCCCGGACAGGGCCCAGCATTTT
size: many; D: .; V: TRBV12-3/TRBV12-4; J: TRBJ2-2; length: 14; CDR3: CASSWTANTGELFF; DNA: TGTGCCAGCAGTTGGACAGCCAACACCGGGGAGCTGTTTTTT
size: many; D: .; V: TRBV27; J: TRBJ1-1; length: 13; CDR3: CASSFRGVTEAFF; DNA: TGTGCCAGCAGTTTTCGTGGGGTCACTGAAGCTTTCTTT
size: many; D: .; V: TRBV12-3/TRBV12-4; J: TRBJ1-5; length: 13; CDR3: CASSQGNRQPQHF; DNA: TGTGCCAGCAGTCAGGGGAATCGGCAGCCCCAGCATTTT
size: many; D: .; V: TRBV6-5; J: TRBJ1-6; length: 15; CDR3: CASSYSVLTGSPLHF; DNA: TGTGCCAGCAGTTACTCAGTTCTTACAGGTTCACCCCTCCACTTT
size: many; D: .; V: TRBV6-1; J: TRBJ1-5; length: 15; CDR3: CASSAGTNSNQPQHF; DNA: TGTGCCAGCAGTGCCGGGACAAATAGCAATCAGCCCCAGCATTTT
size: many; D: .; V: TRBV12-3/TRBV12-4; J: TRBJ2-5; length: 16; CDR3: CASSPPQLVSSETQYF; DNA: TGTGCCAGCAGTCCCCCCCAACTAGTATCATCCGAGACCCAGTACTTC
size: many; D: TRBD2; V: TRBV19; J: TRBJ2-7; length: 14; CDR3: CASSIASGAAEQYF; DNA: TGTGCCAGTAGTATAGCCAGCGGGGCGGCAGAGCAGTACTTC
size: many; D: TRBD1; V: TRBV5-1; J: TRBJ1-2; length: 15; CDR3: CASSPQGDGPYGYTF; DNA: TGCGCCAGCAGCCCCCAGGGGGACGGACCATATGGCTACACCTTC
size: many; D: .; V: TRBV6-1; J: TRBJ1-2; length: 14; CDR3: CASSRDRANYGYTF; DNA: TGTGCCAGCAGTAGGGATCGAGCTAACTATGGCTACACCTTC
size: many; D: .; V: TRBV12-3/TRBV12-4; J: TRBJ2-7; length: 16; CDR3: CASSLYVGHPPGEQYF; DNA: TGTGCCAGCAGTTTATATGTAGGGCATCCCCCGGGCGAGCAGTACTTC
size: .; D: TRBD2; V: TRBV11-2; J: TRBJ2-5; length: 17; CDR3: CASSFRLAGGPGETQYF; DNA: TGTGCCAGCAGTTTCCGACTAGCGGGGGGGCCGGGAGAGACCCAGTACTTC
size: few; D: TRBD1; V: TRBV4-3; J: TRBJ2-7; length: 15; CDR3: CASSRSGTGSHEQYF; DNA: TGCGCCAGCAGCCGTTCCGGGACAGGGTCCCACGAGCAGTACTTC
size: many; D: .; V: TRBV6-4; J: TRBJ2-7; length: 13; CDR3: CASSHTGIDEQYF; DNA: TGTGCCAGCAGTCACACAGGGATCGACGAGCAGTACTTC
size: many; D: TRBD1; V: TRBV12-3/TRBV12-4; J: TRBJ1-2; length: 14; CDR3: CASSLSRGFRGYTF; DNA: TGTGCCAGCAGTTTATCCAGGGGGTTTCGAGGCTACACCTTC
size: .; D: TRBD1; V: TRBV20-1; J: TRBJ2-5; length: 14; CDR3: CSANDDRGQETQYF; DNA: TGCAGTGCTAACGACGACAGGGGGCAGGAGACCCAGTACTTC
size: many; D: .; V: TRBV20-1; J: TRBJ1-1; length: 8; CDR3: CSAQEAFF; DNA: TGCAGTGCCCAGGAAGCTTTCTTT
size: few; D: .; V: TRBV7-8; J: TRBJ2-7; length: 13; CDR3: CASSLDFFYEQYF; DNA: TGTGCCAGCAGCTTAGACTTTTTCTACGAGCAGTACTTC
size: many; D: TRBD1; V: TRBV19; J: TRBJ1-2; length: 13; CDR3: CARLGQGVYGYTF; DNA: TGTGCCAGGCTGGGACAGGGCGTCTATGGCTACACCTTC
size: .; D: TRBD1; V: TRBV18; J: TRBJ1-6; length: 15; CDR3: CASSPPETGASPLHF; DNA: TGTGCCAGCTCACCACCCGAGACAGGGGCCTCACCCCTCCACTTT
size: .; D: TRBD1; V: TRBV20-1; J: TRBJ1-1; length: 17; CDR3: CSASPREDRGIYTEAFF; DNA: TGCAGTGCTAGTCCTAGGGAGGACAGGGGGATTTACACTGAAGCTTTCTTT
size: many; D: .; V: TRBV12-3/TRBV12-4; J: TRBJ1-2; length: 15; CDR3: CASSSPFDSYYGYTF; DNA: TGTGCCAGCAGTTCCCCTTTTGACAGTTACTATGGCTACACCTTC
size: .; D: .; V: TRBV5-6; J: TRBJ2-7; length: 14; CDR3: CASSPDTNSYGQYF; DNA: TGTGCCAGCAGCCCCGACACCAACTCCTACGGGCAGTACTTC
size: many; D: .; V: TRBV6-1; J: TRBJ2-7; length: 16; CDR3: CASSEFGGGQTYEQYF; DNA: TGTGCCAGCAGTGAATTTGGGGGGGGACAGACCTACGAGCAGTACTTC
size: many; D: .; V: TRBV25-1; J: TRBJ1-3; length: 13; CDR3: CASSGGAGNTIYF; DNA: TGTGCCAGCAGTGGGGGTGCTGGAAACACCATATATTTT
size: many; D: .; V: TRBV5-1; J: TRBJ1-1; length: 14; CDR3: CASSLGPVGTEAFF; DNA: TGCGCCAGCAGCTTGGGACCGGTTGGTACTGAAGCTTTCTTT
size: many; D: .; V: TRBV6-2/TRBV6-3; J: TRBJ1-5; length: 15; CDR3: CASRRGTGDITPQHF; DNA: TGTGCCAGCAGGCGGGGGACGGGGGACATCACGCCCCAGCATTTT
size: .; D: TRBD1; V: TRBV7-9; J: TRBJ2-7; length: 13; CDR3: CASSDRGLHEQYF; DNA: TGTGCCAGCAGCGACAGGGGGCTGCACGAGCAGTACTTC
size: many; D: .; V: TRBV6-1; J: TRBJ1-2; length: 13; CDR3: CASSDGQFYGYTF; DNA: TGTGCCAGCAGTGACGGACAGTTCTATGGCTACACCTTC
size: once; D: .; V: TRBV18; J: TRBJ2-7; length: 14; CDR3: CASSPRQATYEQYF; DNA: TGTGCCAGCTCACCACGACAGGCCACCTACGAGCAGTACTTC
size: many; D: .; V: TRBV5-1; J: TRBJ1-2; length: 12; CDR3: CASSASGDGYTF; DNA: TGCGCCAGCAGCGCCTCAGGGGACGGCTACACCTTC
size: many; D: .; V: TRBV12-3/TRBV12-4; J: TRBJ1-5; length: 16; CDR3: CASSPSRGGGNQPQHF; DNA: TGTGCCAGCTCCCCGTCAAGGGGAGGGGGCAATCAGCCCCAGCATTTT
size: many; D: .; V: TRBV10-1; J: TRBJ1-5; length: 13; CDR3: CASSTGFNQPQHF; DNA: TGCGCCAGCAGCACAGGGTTCAATCAGCCCCAGCATTTT
size: many; D: .; V: TRBV12-3/TRBV12-4; J: TRBJ2-7; length: 12; CDR3: CASSFTPYEQYF; DNA: TGTGCCAGCAGTTTTACCCCGTACGAGCAGTACTTC
size: many; D: .; V: TRBV12-3/TRBV12-4; J: TRBJ1-6; length: 12; CDR3: CASRYRVSPLHF; DNA: TGTGCCAGCAGATACAGGGTTTCACCCCTCCACTTT
size: .; D: .; V: TRBV29-1; J: TRBJ1-6; length: 14; CDR3: CSVKGSDLNSPLHF; DNA: TGCAGCGTAAAAGGATCCGATCTTAATTCACCCCTCCACTTT
size: few; D: TRBD1; V: TRBV3-1; J: TRBJ2-7; length: 17; CDR3: CASSQGLTGTGGRGQYF; DNA: TGTGCCAGCAGCCAAGGACTAACCGGGACAGGGGGAAGAGGGCAGTACTTC
size: many; D: .; V: TRBV2; J: TRBJ2-6; length: 15; CDR3: CASNAGPSGANVLTF; DNA: TGTGCCAGCAATGCGGGCCCCTCTGGGGCCAACGTCCTGACTTTC
size: .; D: .; V: TRBV11-2; J: TRBJ1-2; length: 13; CDR3: CASSFWGEYGYTF; DNA: TGTGCCAGCAGCTTTTGGGGGGAGTATGGCTACACCTTC
size: .; D: .; V: TRBV12-3/TRBV12-4; J: TRBJ2-6; length: 17; CDR3: CASSSPKTESGANVLTF; DNA: TGTGCCAGCAGTTCCCCGAAGACAGAATCTGGGGCCAACGTCCTGACTTTC
size: many; D: .; V: TRBV12-3/TRBV12-4; J: TRBJ1-1; length: 15; CDR3: CASSLNAGANTEAFF; DNA: TGTGCCAGCAGTTTAAACGCGGGGGCAAACACTGAAGCTTTCTTT
size: .; D: .; V: TRBV2; J: TRBJ2-7; length: 11; CDR3: CAGSLGYEQYF; DNA: TGTGCCGGCAGTCTGGGGTACGAGCAGTACTTC
size: many; D: .; V: TRBV15; J: TRBJ1-2; length: 15; CDR3: CATSRPHSGAGGYTF; DNA: TGTGCCACCAGCAGACCCCATAGCGGTGCGGGGGGCTACACCTTC
size: many; D: .; V: TRBV7-2; J: TRBJ1-1; length: 15; CDR3: CASSLGYRDVAEAFF; DNA: TGTGCCAGCAGCTTAGGCTACCGTGACGTCGCTGAAGCTTTCTTT
size: many; D: .; V: TRBV7-2; J: TRBJ1-1; length: 15; CDR3: CASSLAGGRNTEAFF; DNA: TGTGCCAGCAGCTTAGCCGGGGGACGGAACACTGAAGCTTTCTTT
size: many; D: .; V: TRBV10-3; J: TRBJ2-7; length: 14; CDR3: CAITQPDSSSEQYF; DNA: TGTGCCATCACCCAACCGGACAGTTCCTCCGAGCAGTACTTC
size: .; D: TRBD2; V: TRBV4-2; J: TRBJ2-2; length: 17; CDR3: CASSQEGASGYTGELFF; DNA: TGTGCCAGCAGCCAAGAGGGAGCTAGCGGGTACACCGGGGAGCTGTTTTTT
size: few; D: TRBD1; V: TRBV11-3; J: TRBJ2-5; length: 15; CDR3: CASSPIGQGAETQYF; DNA: TGTGCCAGCAGCCCTATAGGACAGGGGGCCGAGACCCAGTACTTC
size: many; D: .; V: TRBV6-1; J: TRBJ1-6; length: 14; CDR3: CAGTDRAGNSPLHF; DNA: TGTGCCGGCACTGATAGGGCGGGCAATTCACCCCTCCACTTT
size: many; D: .; V: TRBV6-1; J: TRBJ2-7; length: 14; CDR3: CASTPRRSSYEQYF; DNA: TGTGCCAGCACCCCTCGCCGAAGTTCCTACGAGCAGTACTTC
size: many; D: .; V: TRBV12-3/TRBV12-4; J: TRBJ2-5; length: 16; CDR3: CASSLEGGWGFGTQYF; DNA: TGTGCCAGCAGTTTGGAAGGAGGTTGGGGCTTTGGGACCCAGTACTTC